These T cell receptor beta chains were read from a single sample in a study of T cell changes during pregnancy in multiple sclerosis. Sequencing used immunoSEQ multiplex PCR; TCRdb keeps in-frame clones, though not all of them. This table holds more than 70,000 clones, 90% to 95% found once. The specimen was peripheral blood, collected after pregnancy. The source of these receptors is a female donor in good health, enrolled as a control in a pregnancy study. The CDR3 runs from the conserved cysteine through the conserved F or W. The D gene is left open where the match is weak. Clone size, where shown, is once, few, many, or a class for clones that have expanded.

CDR3aa: CASSRGTRVNTGELFF
CDR3nt: TGTGCCAGTAGTAGAGGGACTAGGGTTAACACCGGGGAGCTGTTTTTT
abundance: .
j_gene: TRBJ2-2
d_gene: TRBD2
v_gene: TRBV19

CDR3aa: CASSLEVGAGGINEQFF
CDR3nt: TGCGCCAGCAGCTTGGAAGTAGGAGCGGGGGGGATCAATGAGCAGTTCTTC
abundance: .
j_gene: TRBJ2-1
d_gene: TRBD2
v_gene: TRBV5-1

CDR3aa: CASSLGAGGPRNEQFF
CDR3nt: TGTGCCAGCAGCTTGGGAGCGGGGGGGCCGCGGAATGAGCAGTTCTTC
abundance: .
j_gene: TRBJ2-1
d_gene: TRBD2
v_gene: TRBV7-2

CDR3aa: CASSNLPSPDTQYF
CDR3nt: TGTGCCAGTAGCAATCTCCCTAGCCCAGATACGCAGTATTTT
abundance: .
j_gene: TRBJ2-3
d_gene: .
v_gene: TRBV19

CDR3aa: CASSPSTSGGRNEQFF
CDR3nt: TGTGCCAGCAGTCCCTCGACTAGCGGGGGGCGGAATGAGCAGTTCTTC
abundance: .
j_gene: TRBJ2-1
d_gene: TRBD2
v_gene: TRBV6-6

CDR3aa: CASTSDDEQFF
CDR3nt: TGTGCCAGCACTAGCGACGATGAGCAGTTCTTC
abundance: once
j_gene: TRBJ2-1
d_gene: TRBD2
v_gene: TRBV10-3

CDR3aa: CASSQGEAFGQPQHF
CDR3nt: TGTGCCAGCAGCCAGGGGGAGGCGTTCGGTCAGCCCCAGCATTTT
abundance: once
j_gene: TRBJ1-5
d_gene: .
v_gene: TRBV4-2

CDR3aa: CASREGTSLEQYF
CDR3nt: TGTGCCAGCAGGGAGGGGACTTCCCTCGAGCAGTACTTC
abundance: .
j_gene: TRBJ2-7
d_gene: .
v_gene: TRBV5-4

CDR3aa: CASSLAPTGTGSLDQPQHF
CDR3nt: TGCGCCAGCAGCTTGGCCCCAACGGGGACAGGGAGTTTAGATCAGCCCCAGCATTTT
abundance: .
j_gene: TRBJ1-5
d_gene: TRBD1
v_gene: TRBV5-1

CDR3aa: CASSPQGGRTDTQYF
CDR3nt: TGTGCCAGCTCACCCCAGGGGGGTCGCACAGATACGCAGTATTTT
abundance: .
j_gene: TRBJ2-3
d_gene: .
v_gene: TRBV18

CDR3aa: CASSRLTGTGKSEQYF
CDR3nt: TGTGCCAGTAGCAGATTAACCGGGACAGGGAAGAGCGAGCAGTACTTC
abundance: .
j_gene: TRBJ2-7
d_gene: TRBD1
v_gene: TRBV19

CDR3aa: CASSSRQGGAAEAFF
CDR3nt: TGTGCCAGTAGTAGCAGACAGGGCGGTGCGGCTGAAGCTTTCTTT
abundance: .
j_gene: TRBJ1-1
d_gene: TRBD1
v_gene: TRBV19

CDR3aa: CASSLGGQGWNQPQHF
CDR3nt: TGTGCCAGCAGTTTAGGGGGACAGGGATGGAATCAGCCCCAGCATTTT
abundance: .
j_gene: TRBJ1-5
d_gene: TRBD1
v_gene: TRBV28

CDR3aa: CAWRRTASEQYF
CDR3nt: TGTGCCTGGAGGAGGACAGCTTCCGAGCAGTACTTC
abundance: .
j_gene: TRBJ2-7
d_gene: .
v_gene: TRBV30

CDR3aa: CASKAERYGYTF
CDR3nt: TGTGCCAGCAAGGCCGAGCGGTATGGCTACACCTTC
abundance: .
j_gene: TRBJ1-2
d_gene: .
v_gene: TRBV6-1

CDR3aa: CASSLRTRQPQHF
CDR3nt: TGTGCCAGCAGCTTAAGGACTCGTCAGCCCCAGCATTTT
abundance: .
j_gene: TRBJ1-5
d_gene: .
v_gene: TRBV28

CDR3aa: CAISVGGGDYEQYF
CDR3nt: TGTGCCATCAGCGTGGGTGGGGGGGACTACGAGCAGTACTTC
abundance: .
j_gene: TRBJ2-7
d_gene: TRBD2
v_gene: TRBV10-3

CDR3aa: CASRGGTGRNEQFF
CDR3nt: TGTGCCAGCAGAGGGGGGACAGGGAGGAATGAGCAGTTCTTC
abundance: .
j_gene: TRBJ2-1
d_gene: TRBD1
v_gene: TRBV4-2

CDR3aa: CASASDRAGNTIYF
CDR3nt: TGTGCCAGCGCCTCTGACAGGGCTGGAAACACCATATATTTT
abundance: .
j_gene: TRBJ1-3
d_gene: TRBD1
v_gene: TRBV6-5

CDR3aa: CASSSTVTGELFF
CDR3nt: TGTGCCAGCAGCTCTACAGTAACCGGGGAGCTGTTTTTT
abundance: .
j_gene: TRBJ2-2
d_gene: .
v_gene: TRBV7-3

CDR3aa: CASRSRDTGTDTQYF
CDR3nt: TGTGCCAGCAGATCCCGGGACACAGGCACAGATACGCAGTATTTT
abundance: .
j_gene: TRBJ2-3
d_gene: .
v_gene: TRBV9

CDR3aa: CASKDNNYGYTF
CDR3nt: TGTGCCAGCAAGGACAACAACTATGGCTACACCTTC
abundance: .
j_gene: TRBJ1-2
d_gene: .
v_gene: TRBV6-1

CDR3aa: CASSTRGEPNEKLFF
CDR3nt: TGTGCCAGCAGTACCCGCGGGGAGCCTAATGAAAAACTGTTTTTT
abundance: once
j_gene: TRBJ1-4
d_gene: .
v_gene: TRBV28

CDR3aa: CASSQETGDTQYF
CDR3nt: TGTGCCAGCAGCCAAGAAACGGGGGATACGCAGTATTTT
abundance: few
j_gene: TRBJ2-3
d_gene: .
v_gene: TRBV4-2

CDR3aa: CASSLLANTEAFF
CDR3nt: TGTGCCAGCAGCTTACTGGCAAACACTGAAGCTTTCTTT
abundance: .
j_gene: TRBJ1-1
d_gene: .
v_gene: TRBV7-9

CDR3aa: CASSQGGTGHQPQHF
CDR3nt: TGTGCCAGCAGCCAAGGGGGGACAGGGCATCAGCCCCAGCATTTT
abundance: .
j_gene: TRBJ1-5
d_gene: TRBD1
v_gene: TRBV14

CDR3aa: CASSPDRDYGYTF
CDR3nt: TGTGCCAGCAGCCCCGACAGGGACTATGGCTACACCTTC
abundance: .
j_gene: TRBJ1-2
d_gene: TRBD1
v_gene: TRBV6-6

CDR3aa: CASSRQSYEQYF
CDR3nt: TGTGCCAGCAGCAGACAGAGCTACGAGCAGTACTTC
abundance: .
j_gene: TRBJ2-7
d_gene: .
v_gene: TRBV7-9

CDR3aa: CASSLYPTDTEAFF
CDR3nt: TGTGCCAGCAGCTTATATCCAACGGACACTGAAGCTTTCTTT
abundance: .
j_gene: TRBJ1-1
d_gene: .
v_gene: TRBV7-3

CDR3aa: CASRPPGLAGPDTQYF
CDR3nt: TGTGCCAGCAGACCGCCGGGACTAGCGGGGCCAGATACGCAGTATTTT
abundance: .
j_gene: TRBJ2-3
d_gene: TRBD2
v_gene: TRBV7-2

CDR3aa: CASRKETGLFVGAFF
CDR3nt: TGTGCCAGCAGAAAAGAAACAGGGCTGTTCGTAGGGGCTTTCTTT
abundance: .
j_gene: TRBJ1-1
d_gene: .
v_gene: TRBV27

CDR3aa: CASSGYRGRTGELFF
CDR3nt: TGTGCCAGCAGTGGCTACAGGGGGCGCACCGGGGAGCTGTTTTTT
abundance: .
j_gene: TRBJ2-2
d_gene: TRBD1
v_gene: TRBV2

CDR3aa: CASSAGQGGGYTF
CDR3nt: TGTGCCAGCAGCGCAGGACAGGGTGGCGGCTACACCTTC
abundance: .
j_gene: TRBJ1-2
d_gene: TRBD1
v_gene: TRBV7-9

CDR3aa: CASSLGQIMNTEAFF
CDR3nt: TGTGCCAGCAGCTTGGGACAGATCATGAACACTGAAGCTTTCTTT
abundance: .
j_gene: TRBJ1-1
d_gene: .
v_gene: TRBV5-4

CDR3aa: CASSLSLAETQYF
CDR3nt: TGTGCCAGCAGCTTAAGTCTAGCAGAGACCCAGTACTTC
abundance: .
j_gene: TRBJ2-5
d_gene: .
v_gene: TRBV7-2

CDR3aa: CASSLARGSNSPLHF
CDR3nt: TGTGCCAGCAGCTTGGCTCGGGGATCTAATTCACCCCTCCACTTT
abundance: few
j_gene: TRBJ1-6
d_gene: .
v_gene: TRBV7-9